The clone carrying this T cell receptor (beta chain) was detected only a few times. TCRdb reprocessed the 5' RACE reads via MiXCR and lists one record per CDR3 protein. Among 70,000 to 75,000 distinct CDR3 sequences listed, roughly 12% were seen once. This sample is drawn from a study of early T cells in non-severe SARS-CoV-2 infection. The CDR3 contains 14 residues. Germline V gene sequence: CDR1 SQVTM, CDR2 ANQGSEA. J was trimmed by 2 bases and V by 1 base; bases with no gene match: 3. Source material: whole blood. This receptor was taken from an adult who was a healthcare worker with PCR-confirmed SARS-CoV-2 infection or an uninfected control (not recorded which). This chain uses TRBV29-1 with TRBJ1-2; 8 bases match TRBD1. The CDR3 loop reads CSVEARTGNYGYTF. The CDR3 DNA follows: TGCAGCGTTGAAGCTAGGACAGGGAACTATGGCTACACCTTC.